These 29 T cell receptor beta chains were sequenced from one sample in a study of T cells in Graves' hyperthyroidism and ophthalmopathy. RNA transcripts gave rise to amplified TCR beta CDR3 regions. Researchers ran a first-round RT-PCR on the TCR CDR3 using the HTBI primer set. TCRdb fed the multiplex PCR reads into MiXCR, producing one record per CDR3 protein. The table records approximately 560,000 distinct CDR3 sequences, around 42% of them present only once. The sequencing input was peripheral blood or thyroid tissue (not recorded which). These receptors originate from a woman aged 18-35 years with Graves' hyperthyroidism.

In its sample, this clonotype was seen a few times. The DNA for the CDR3 is TGTGCCAGCAGCTTGGGTGCAGGGGCTCAGCCCCAGCATTTT. It codes for CASSLGAGAQPQHF. V gene TRBV5-5 combines with J gene TRBJ1-5; maybe TRBD1 (6 bases). The CDR3 runs 14 residues. Germline V gene sequence: CDR1 SGHKS, CDR2 YYEKEE (reference sequence). V lost 0 bases and J lost 6, with 10 bases in between.

This clonotype was seen once. This chain connects TRBV14 to TRBJ2-5; TRBD2 might be the D (6 bases). This CDR3 region has 15 residues. Trimming pared 1 base from V and 4 bases from J, leaving 13 bases between. Germline V CDR1 and CDR2: SGHDN, FVKESK. The CDR3 region is CASSQGRGGPETQYF. CDR3 coding DNA: TGTGCCAGCAGCCAAGGGCGGGGAGGCCCAGAGACCCAGTACTTC.

The V call is TRBV20-1, the J call TRBJ2-5, with a weak D call TRBD1 (6 bases). V was shortened by 4 bases and J by 3 bases, with 15 bases between the two germline ends. Germline V gene lookup returns CDR1 DFQATT and CDR2 SNEGSKA (reference sequence). This CDR3 has 14 amino acids. The CDR3 loop reads CSAIPPRTEETQYF. The CDR3 nucleotides are TGCAGTGCTATTCCCCCGCGGACAGAAGAGACCCAGTACTTC.

This clonotype was counted a few times. V is TRBV7-3 and J is TRBJ2-7; D gene unclear. This CDR3 region has 14 residues. CDR1 and CDR2 (germline): SGHTA, FQGTGA. The V gene lost 5 bases and the J gene lost 3 bases, with 14 bases spanning the gap. The CDR3 coding sequence is TGTGCCAGCAGCACGCGGACGGAGTTCTACGAGCAGTACTTC. This encodes CASSTRTEFYEQYF.

This chain connects TRBV19 to TRBJ2-5; 9 positions agree with TRBD2. Germline V gene lookup returns CDR1 LNHDA and CDR2 SQIVND (reference sequence). J lost 1 base, V lost 1 base, and 4 bases had no gene match. There are 16 residues in the CDR3. The DNA of the CDR3 is TGTGCCAGTAGTATAGTTCCGCGGGAGGGCCAAGAGACCCAGTACTTC. It codes for CASSIVPREGQETQYF.

The rearrangement links TRBV5-1 to TRBJ2-7; D could derive from TRBD1 or TRBD2 (5 bases each). Germline-derived CDR1 and CDR2 are SGHRS and YFSETQ. The CDR3 is made up of 14 amino acids. Trimming removed 4 bases from V and 7 bases from J, with 18 bases in between. The CDR3 region has the DNA TGCGCCAGCAGCGCACGGGACGGAAAAAATGAGCAGTACTTC. Protein sequence: CASSARDGKNEQYF.

The rearrangement links TRBV6-5 to TRBJ2-3; D gene ambiguous. The V gene's germline CDR1 is MNHEY and CDR2 SVGAGI. The CDR3 totals 15 residues. V dropped 0 bases and J dropped 4 bases, with 11 bases sitting between them. Written as DNA, the CDR3 is TGTGCCAGCAGTTACTCGATACTGGTTGCAGATACGCAGTATTTT. Encoded protein: CASSYSILVADTQYF.

There are many counts of this clonotype. The J gene is TRBJ1-1, the V gene TRBV7-9, with D uncertain. The V and J ends lost 7 bases and 5 bases respectively, with 20 bases between them. This CDR3 is built from 15 residues. The germline gives CDR1 SEHNR, CDR2 FQNEAQ (reference sequence). CDR3: CASTVEEGWRTEAFF. The CDR3 DNA sequence: TGTGCCAGCACCGTAGAGGAAGGGTGGAGGACTGAAGCTTTCTTT. Combining the CDR3 with reference TRBV7-9 and TRBJ1-1 gives the whole variable domain DTGVSQNPRHKITKRGQNVTFRCDPISEHNRLYWYRQTLGQGPEFLTYFQNEAQLEKSRLLSDRFSAERPKGSFSTLEIQRTEQGDSAMYLCASTVEEGWRTEAFFGQGTRLTVV.

This clonotype was seen a handful of times. This rearrangement joins TRBV12-3 or TRBV12-4 to TRBJ1-1, with 7 bases aligning to TRBD1. The CDR3 runs to 14 residues. The V gene end was trimmed by 6 bases and the J gene end by 6 bases; junction bases not matched to a gene: 10. Here the CDR3 DNA reads TGTGCCAGCAGCGTAGCTGGAGGGGGCGCTGAAGCTTTCTTT. It codes for CASSVAGGGAEAFF.

V usage is TRBV20-1 and J usage is TRBJ2-5; D might be TRBD1 (6 bases). Germline assignment: CDR1 DFQATT and CDR2 SNEGSKA (reference sequence). The CDR3 covers 11 residues. CDR3 in amino acids: CRVGQQETQYF. CDR3 nucleotide sequence: TGCAGAGTAGGACAGCAAGAGACCCAGTACTTC.

In this sample, this clonotype turned up a few times. The chain uses TRBV7-9 and TRBJ2-7; 13 nucleotides line up with TRBD2. With 7 bases clipped from V and 6 bases from J, the junction kept 12 bases outside the gene matches. CDR1 and CDR2 from the germline V gene are SEHNR and FQNEAQ (reference sequence). The CDR3 spans 16 residues. DNA of the CDR3: TGTGCCAGCAATGGAGGGACTAGCGGGACTTGGGGCGAGCAGTACTTC. It encodes CASNGGTSGTWGEQYF. The entire variable domain, with the rest obtained from reference TRBV7-9 and TRBJ2-7, is as follows: DTGVSQNPRHKITKRGQNVTFRCDPISEHNRLYWYRQTLGQGPEFLTYFQNEAQLEKSRLLSDRFSAERPKGSFSTLEIQRTEQGDSAMYLCASNGGTSGTWGEQYFGPGTRLTVT.

The chain combines TRBV7-4 with TRBJ1-2; TRBD1 matches at 7 bases. The V and J ends lost 2 bases and 4 bases, in that order; junction bases with no gene match: 7. Germline V lookup: CDR1 SGHVT, CDR2 SQSDAQ. The CDR3 runs to 15 residues. The CDR3 DNA reads TGTGCCAGCAGCTTACGGGACAGAAACCTCTATGGCTACACCTTC. Residues: CASSLRDRNLYGYTF.

This clonotype has a single count. This chain uses TRBV7-3 with TRBJ2-2, with TRBD2 matching over 12 bases. Germline trimming cut 4 bases from V and 7 bases from J; bases unmatched to any gene: 1. Germline CDR1 is SGHTA and CDR2 is FQGTGA. CDR3 length: 14 amino acids. The DNA for the CDR3 is TGTGCCAGCAGCTGGGGACTAGCGGGCGGGGAGCTGTTTTTT. Its protein product is CASSWGLAGGELFF.

About this clonotype itself: A much larger clone differs from this one at a single base, so this may be a read error. This chain links TRBV20-1 with TRBJ2-7; no definite D call. Trimming pared 5 bases from V and 4 bases from J, leaving 9 bases between. Germline CDR1 DFQATT, CDR2 SNEGSKA (reference sequence). The length of the CDR3 is 11 residues. The CDR3, as DNA: TGCAGTGCTGCCCCGGAATACGAGCAGTACTTC. It codes for CSAAPEYEQYF.

The chain uses TRBV5-8 and TRBJ2-5, with D unresolved. There are 14 residues in the CDR3. The germline V gene encodes CDR1 SGHTS and CDR2 YDEGEE. The ends were cut back, 4 bases at V and 5 bases at J, with 15 bases in the middle. CDR3 DNA: TGTGCCAGCAGCCCTGAGGTCGGGTTCGAGACCCAGTACTTC. Translation: CASSPEVGFETQYF.

This clonotype was detected many times. The chain has TRBV9 and TRBJ1-1; D remains ambiguous. Germline values: CDR1 SGDLS, CDR2 YYNGEE. Trimming took 0 bases from V and 1 from J, leaving 10 bases between them. The CDR3 extends over 15 amino acids. CDR3 region: CASSVVGGGNTEAFF. In DNA, the CDR3 is TGTGCCAGCAGCGTAGTGGGTGGAGGGAACACTGAAGCTTTCTTT.

To note about this clonotype: The junction differs from germline at one of its ends, possibly a read error. V gene TRBV7-9 combines with J gene TRBJ2-7; TRBD2 might be the D (5 bases). The CDR3 length is 13 residues. Germline V gene data show CDR1 as SEHNR and CDR2 as FQNEAQ (reference sequence). DNA of the CDR3: TGCGCCAGCAGCCAAGAGGGCGGGTCGGCGCAGTACTTC. It translates to CASSQEGGSAQYF.

This sequence joins TRBV29-1 and TRBJ2-7; TRBD1 agrees at 8 bases. Judging by the DNA end, TRBJ2-1 fits better; the J call may be wrong. In germline, CDR1 is SQVTM, CDR2 ANQGSEA. CDR3 length: 13 residues. The DNA of the CDR3 is TGCAGCCCTAACCGACAGGGGAGGAATGAGCAGTTCTTC. It specifies CSPNRQGRNEQFF.

As regards this clonotype: A clone one base away is much larger, so this may be a read error. The DNA is omitted, as the CDR3 cannot be located on it reliably, and the CDR3 follows TCRdb's listing. V and J are TRBV29-1 and TRBJ1-3; TRBD1, the table's D call, was not compared with the DNA. Germline V gene data show CDR1 as SQVTM and CDR2 as ANQGSEA. The CDR3 is 12 amino acids long, termini counted. The CDR3 sequence: CSVAPGANTVYF.

For this clonotype: The junction does not match germline at one end; this may be a read error. This chain uses TRBV7-3 with TRBJ2-6, with unresolved D. Germline values: CDR1 SGHTA, CDR2 FQGTGA. This CDR3 is built from 18 residues. CDR3 amino acids: CASSFRTPGHSGANVLTF. CDR3 nucleotide sequence: TGCGCCAGCAGCTTCCGGACCCCAGGCCACTCTGGGGCCAACGTCCTGACTTTC.

In this sample, this clonotype turned up a few times. The rearrangement links TRBV2 to TRBJ2-5; D is possibly TRBD1 or TRBD2 (6 bases each). The CDR3 covers 13 residues. V was shortened by 3 bases and J by 7 bases, with 12 bases between the two germline ends. CDR1 is SNHLY, CDR2 FYNNEI, per germline. CDR3 residues: CASSDGGRGTQYF. CDR3 nucleotides: TGTGCCAGCAGTGACGGGGGCAGAGGGACCCAGTACTTC.

The rearrangement uses TRBV15 and TRBJ1-2; weak D call: TRBD1 (6 bases). V lost 1 base and J 4 bases, leaving 16 bases between the germline ends. Germline V CDR1 and CDR2: LNHNV, YYDKDF (reference sequence). This CDR3 has 16 residues. DNA of the CDR3: TGTGCCACCAGCAGAGTACAGGGTGGGGGCTTCTATGGCTACACCTTC. Protein sequence: CATSRVQGGGFYGYTF.

The rearrangement joins TRBV7-2 to TRBJ2-5; 7 bases are shared with TRBD2. V shed 9 bases and J 2 bases; nucleotides not matched to a gene: 15. The CDR3 contains 16 residues. Germline CDR1 is SGHTA and CDR2 is FQGNSA. The CDR3 spells CARPRRRASGQETQYF. In DNA, the CDR3 is TGTGCCAGACCCAGAAGAAGGGCTAGCGGTCAAGAGACCCAGTACTTC.

This clonotype was seen repeatedly, ten times or more. J is TRBJ1-1 and V is TRBV7-9; 8 bases align to TRBD1. V lost 5 bases and J lost 4; bases outside the gene matches: 6. Germline CDR1 reads SEHNR; CDR2 reads FQNEAQ (reference sequence). This CDR3 comprises 14 residues. The chain's CDR3 is CASSIGQGSTEAFF. The CDR3 nucleotides read TGTGCCAGCAGCATTGGACAGGGAAGCACTGAAGCTTTCTTT.

The rearrangement joins TRBV15 to TRBJ2-7, with 7 bases aligning to TRBD2. This CDR3 region has 15 residues. Per the germline V gene, CDR1 is LNHNV and CDR2 is YYDKDF (reference sequence). V lost 1 base, J lost 2 bases, and 5 bases stayed unmatched. CDR3 region: CATSRGGGRTYEQYF. As DNA, the CDR3 is TGTGCCACCAGCAGAGGGGGGGGAAGGACCTACGAGCAGTACTTC.

This chain links TRBV7-3 with TRBJ2-7; D gene ambiguous. CDR3 size: 15 residues. The V end lost 5 bases, the J end lost 3 bases, and 17 bases lay between the germline ends. Germline assignment: CDR1 SGHTA and CDR2 FQGTGA. In DNA form, the CDR3 reads TGTGCCAGCAGCCCCTCATCTGCGGTGAACTACGAGCAGTACTTC. As protein: CASSPSSAVNYEQYF.

CDR3 bases: TGTGCCAGCAGTTTAGGATGGGGGAGGGGCAATCAGCCCCAGCATTTT. Amino acid sequence: CASSLGWGRGNQPQHF. The chain recombines TRBV2 with TRBJ1-5; D possibly corresponds to TRBD1 (5 bases). V lost 5 bases to trimming and J lost 2 bases, with 16 bases between them. This CDR3 is 16 amino acids long. CDR1 is SNHLY, CDR2 FYNNEI, per germline.

This clonotype was observed a few times. The genes are TRBV7-2 and TRBJ2-5; 9 bases fit TRBD2. With 1 base clipped from V and 5 bases from J, the junction kept 14 bases outside the gene matches. Germline V gene sequence: CDR1 SGHTA, CDR2 FQGNSA. The CDR3 totals 18 residues. CDR3 residues: CASSLEGLAGTEIETQYF. CDR3 bases: TGTGCCAGCAGCTTAGAAGGGCTAGCGGGAACGGAGATCGAGACCCAGTACTTC. Using reference TRBV7-2 and TRBJ2-5 for the parts outside the CDR3, the full variable domain is GAGVSQSPSNKVTEKGKDVELRCDPISGHTALYWYRQSLGQGLEFLIYFQGNSAPDKSGLPSDRFSAERTGGSVSTLTIQRTQQEDSAVYLCASSLEGLAGTEIETQYFGPGTRLLVL.

The chain is built from TRBV11-1 and TRBJ1-4, with 7 bases aligning to TRBD1. V dropped 2 bases and J dropped 7; count of bases not matched to a gene: 4. Germline CDR1 reads SGHAT; CDR2 reads FQDESV (reference sequence). This CDR3 region has 14 residues. This CDR3 is CASSLPGGSEKLFF. CDR3 DNA sequence: TGTGCCAGCAGCTTACCAGGGGGAAGTGAAAAACTGTTTTTT.